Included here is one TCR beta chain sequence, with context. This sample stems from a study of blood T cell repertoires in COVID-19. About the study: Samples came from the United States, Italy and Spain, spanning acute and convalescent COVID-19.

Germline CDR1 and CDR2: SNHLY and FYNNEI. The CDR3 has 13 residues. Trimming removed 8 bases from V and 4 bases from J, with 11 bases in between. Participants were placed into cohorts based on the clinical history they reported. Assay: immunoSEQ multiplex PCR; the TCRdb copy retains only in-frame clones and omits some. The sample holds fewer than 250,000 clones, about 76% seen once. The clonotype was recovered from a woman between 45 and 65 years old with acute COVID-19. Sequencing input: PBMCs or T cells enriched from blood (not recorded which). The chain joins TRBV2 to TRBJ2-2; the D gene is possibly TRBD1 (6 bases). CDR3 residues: CASGQSGTGELFF. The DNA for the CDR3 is TGTGCCAGCGGACAGTCAGGCACCGGGGAGCTGTTTTTT. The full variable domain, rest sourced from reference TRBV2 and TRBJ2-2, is EPEVTQTPSHQVTQMGQEVILRCVPISNHLYFYWYRQILGQKVEFLVSFYNNEISEKSEIFDDQFSVERPDGSNFTLKIRSTKLEDSAMYFCASGQSGTGELFFGEGSRLTVL.